This TCR beta chain was profiled in a study of shared clonotypes between healthy human individuals. Concerning this clone: Its antigen remains unknown.

The sequenced material, unsorted PBMC DNA, was run on ten immunoSEQ deep assay plates. TCRdb's table, derived via immunoSEQ multiplex PCR, lists solely in-frame clones and lacks some. Altogether fewer than 600,000 clones are present, more than 70% being singletons, with the ten largest covering around 12%. CDR3 length: 17 residues. CDR1 and CDR2 (germline): LNHDA, SQIVND (reference sequence). V was clipped by 5 bases and J by 8 bases; unmatched bases: 15. Study-level results: The donor pool, a small one, limited the genetic and exposure-history diversity represented.

What was sequenced was PBMCs. This receptor was taken from a woman in her thirties or forties in good health. Some clones in this sample may be carry-over from other donors' samples. The chain combines TRBV19 with TRBJ2-1, with TRBD2 identical over 10 bases. The CDR3 DNA sequence: TGTGCCAGTAGTCCCAGGCGGGGTAGCGGGAGGTCGGATGAGCAGTTCTTC. Residues: CASSPRRGSGRSDEQFF.